This T cell receptor (beta chain) was sequenced in a study of shared clonotypes between healthy human individuals. Overall study findings and caveats: Estimated richness values were generally larger in naive subsets than in memory subsets. Represented diversity (both genetic and exposure-history) was limited by the small number of donors.

The table came from immunoSEQ multiplex PCR; TCRdb's copy has only in-frame clones and leaves some out. The data hold millions of clones, with around 95% observed a single time. As regards this clone: Antigen: not known.

This receptor was taken from a man aged 18 to 29 in good health. Sequencing was done on a sample of naive CD4+ T cells sorted from blood. Regarding subset: CD45RA+ positively selected.

The CDR3 loop reads CASSESLDGRGKQYF. The DNA for the CDR3 is TGCGCCAGCAGTGAGTCTCTCGACGGACGTGGGAAGCAGTACTTC. This chain uses TRBV10-1 with TRBJ2-7; D is ambiguous. V lost 0 bases and J lost 8, with 17 bases in between. Germline loops: CDR1 WNHNN, CDR2 SYGVQD (reference sequence). CDR3 length equals 15 residues.